The 4 T cell receptor beta chains below all came from one sample that was sequenced in a study of blood T cell repertoires in COVID-19. Produced via immunoSEQ multiplex PCR; TCRdb's table is partial and in-frame only. The sample contains tens of thousands of clones, roughly 84% of which appear only once. Sequences were obtained from peripheral blood. The origin of the receptors is a man in his sixties with acute or convalescent COVID-19.

This chain connects TRBV9 to TRBJ1-2; 7 nucleotides match TRBD1. The CDR3 totals 13 residues. Germline V gene data show CDR1 as SGDLS and CDR2 as YYNGEE. The trim removed 5 bases at V and 6 bases at J, leaving 7 bases unmatched. The CDR3 here is CASREGGYDGYTF. For the CDR3, the DNA is TGTGCCAGCAGGGAAGGGGGCTATGATGGCTACACCTTC.

The chain uses TRBV5-8 and TRBJ2-6; the D is unclear. Germline V gene lookup returns CDR1 SGHTS and CDR2 YDEGEE. This CDR3 has 17 residues. Trimming took off 0 bases at V and 1 base at J, with 11 bases between the two ends. CDR3 protein: CASSLAVLRSGANVLTF. In DNA, the CDR3 is TGTGCCAGCAGCTTGGCCGTCCTGAGATCTGGGGCCAACGTCCTGACTTTC.

J is TRBJ1-6 and V is TRBV3-1 (or the pseudogene TRBV3-2), with 9 bases matching TRBD1. This CDR3 has 14 residues. Looked up from germline, CDR1 is LGHDT and CDR2 is YNNKEL (reference sequence). V trimming: 3 bases; J trimming: 10 bases; junction bases outside the gene matches: 4. The CDR3 region is CASSQDRGSSPLHF. The CDR3 DNA follows: TGTGCCAGCAGCCAGGACAGGGGTAGCTCACCCCTCCACTTT.

The table lists this clone with a count of one. The V gene is TRBV5-1, the J gene TRBJ1-6; D may be TRBD1 (5 bases). Germline loops: CDR1 SGHRS, CDR2 YFSETQ. The CDR3 has 18 residues. Between the trimmed V and J ends, which lost 0 bases and 6 bases, there was a span of 19 bases. The CDR3 DNA reads TGCGCCAGCAGCTTGGTCGGGGCGGGGGTAAATGGTAATTCACCCCTCCACTTT. Amino acids: CASSLVGAGVNGNSPLHF.